The 8 T cell receptor beta chains below were found in one sample sequenced in a study of cytomegalovirus exposure and HLA in healthy donors. PCR employed 60 Vbeta and 13 Jbeta primers. Clones were read by immunoSEQ multiplex PCR, and TCRdb kept only the in-frame ones, dropping some. The sample records fewer than 250,000 clones, 70% to 75% being singletons. The sample was PBMCs. These receptors were taken from a man under 40 in good health and CMV-seropositive.

DNA for the CDR3: TGCGCCAGCAGCTTGGGGGGGACTCCCCGAGAGGAGCAGTACTTC. Protein sequence: CASSLGGTPREEQYF. The chain recombines TRBV5-1 with TRBJ2-7; TRBD2 is a possible D gene (6 bases). CDR1 SGHRS and CDR2 YFSETQ come from the germline V gene. The CDR3 runs 15 residues. Trimming cost V 0 bases and J 7 bases, with 17 bases left between them.

The chain carries TRBV9 and TRBJ2-2, with a possible D match to TRBD2 (5 bases). Trimming removed 1 base from V and 0 bases from J, with 10 bases in between. The CDR3 length is 16 residues. Germline-derived CDR1 and CDR2 are SGDLS and YYNGEE. This chain's CDR3 is CASSVQSGANTGELFF. CDR3 nucleotides: TGTGCCAGCAGCGTACAGTCCGGGGCGAACACCGGGGAGCTGTTTTTT.

The V gene is TRBV28, the J gene TRBJ1-5; 10 nucleotides align to TRBD1. V gave up 6 bases and J gave up 1 base; unmatched junction bases: 3. CDR1 is MDHEN and CDR2 is SYDVKM in the germline V gene. The CDR3 sequence is 15 residues long. The CDR3 reads CASSWTGGSNQPQHF. The CDR3 DNA is TGTGCCAGCAGCTGGACAGGGGGAAGCAATCAGCCCCAGCATTTT.

V is TRBV13 and J is TRBJ2-7; TRBD1 matches 8 bases. Trimming removed 5 bases from V and 3 bases from J; junction bases left unmatched: 6. The CDR3 runs 14 residues. The V gene's germline CDR1 is PRHDT and CDR2 FYEKMQ (reference sequence). The chain's CDR3 is CASSRGTGDYEQYF. The CDR3 DNA reads as TGTGCCAGCAGCCGGGGGACAGGAGACTACGAGCAGTACTTC.

This chain joins TRBV4-3 and TRBJ2-2; TRBD2 might be the D (6 bases). V was cut by 4 bases and J by 7 bases, with 16 bases left in between. Germline assignment: CDR1 LGHNA and CDR2 YSLEER. The CDR3 is made up of 15 amino acids. CDR3 bases: TGCGCCAGCAGCCGCGGGGCTCCTAGGATCGGGGAGCTGTTTTTT. Its protein is CASSRGAPRIGELFF.

This clone was seen more than once but under ten times. This sequence joins TRBV5-1 and TRBJ2-7; 9 positions match TRBD1. Losses at the gene ends were 5 bases for V and 7 bases for J; bases not matched to a gene: 13. The CDR3 has 15 amino acids. CDR1 is SGHRS, CDR2 YFSETQ, per germline. The CDR3: CASSFPGTGTWEQYF. CDR3 DNA: TGCGCCAGCAGTTTCCCCGGGACAGGGACGTGGGAGCAGTACTTC. The variable domain in full, completed from reference TRBV5-1 and TRBJ2-7, reads KAGVTQTPRYLIKTRGQQVTLSCSPISGHRSVSWYQQTPGQGLQFLFEYFSETQRNKGNFPGRFSGRQFSNSRSEMNVSTLELGDSALYLCASSFPGTGTWEQYFGPGTRLTVT.

This clone was observed a handful of times. The V gene is TRBV13, the J gene TRBJ1-4, with 11 nucleotides matching TRBD1. The CDR3 loop spans 21 amino acids. V lost 2 bases and J lost 3; bases outside the gene matches: 17. Germline V lookup: CDR1 PRHDT, CDR2 FYEKMQ (reference sequence). In nucleotides, the CDR3 is TGTGCCAGCAGCTTATCCGTCCGGACAGGGGGCGCAGGTGCACCTAATGAAAAACTGTTTTTT. It specifies CASSLSVRTGGAGAPNEKLFF.

The chain joins TRBV15 to TRBJ2-6; 7 bases align to TRBD2. V trimming: 6 bases; J trimming: 0 bases; junction bases outside the gene matches: 2. The germline gives CDR1 LNHNV, CDR2 YYDKDF (reference sequence). This CDR3 contains 15 residues. The CDR3 loop reads CATRSGISGANVLTF. The CDR3 DNA is TGTGCCACCAGGAGCGGGATCTCTGGGGCCAACGTCCTGACTTTC.